This TCR beta chain was sequenced for a study of blood T cells in healthy people across ages. PCR was performed a second time for about 7 to 11 cycles using a sample-barcoded 5' primer and a J-beta primer mix. TCRdb processed the 5' RACE reads anew with MiXCR; each CDR3 protein has one entry. This table has about 2 million distinct CDR3 sequences, approximately 50% appearing once. A word on this clonotype: A much larger clonotype is one base distant, so this may be a read error.

V was pared by 4 bases and J by 2 bases, with 6 bases of the junction left unmatched. This CDR3 has 14 residues. The germline gives CDR1 SQVTM, CDR2 ANQGSEA. The TCR sequence derives from a woman in her thirties or forties in good health. The chain has TRBV29-1 and TRBJ2-5, with TRBD2 matching over 8 bases. Input material: blood. The CDR3 spells CSVGAAGVQETQYF. CDR3 nucleotides: TGCAGCGTTGGTGCAGCGGGGGTACAAGAGACCCAGTACTTC.